This T cell receptor beta chain was retrieved from a study of cytomegalovirus exposure and HLA in healthy donors. A word on this clone: The antigen is unknown.

The germline V gene has CDR1 SGHRS and CDR2 YFSETQ. CDR3 length: 13 amino acids. V lost 3 bases and J 1 base, leaving 7 bases between the germline ends. The PCR contained 60 Vbeta and 13 Jbeta primers. Sequenced by immunoSEQ multiplex PCR; TCRdb stores in-frame clones only, minus some. Of fewer than 250,000 clones listed, around 79% were seen once; the top ten hold 0.2% to 0.25%. General study points: In a later analysis, at a false discovery rate of 0.05, over 15,000 TCR beta sequences matched HLA alleles. For most TCR beta V segments, an earlier analysis put the productive rate at about 87% or about 30% of the time.

J is TRBJ1-1 and V is TRBV5-1; a weak D match, TRBD1 (5 bases). The source of this sequence is a girl aged 2-10 years in good health and CMV-seronegative. Sequenced sample: PBMCs. DNA for the CDR3: TGCGCCAGCAGCTATGGACAGAACACTGAAGCTTTCTTT. Translating it yields CASSYGQNTEAFF. The variable domain in full, completed from reference TRBV5-1 and TRBJ1-1, reads KAGVTQTPRYLIKTRGQQVTLSCSPISGHRSVSWYQQTPGQGLQFLFEYFSETQRNKGNFPGRFSGRQFSNSRSEMNVSTLELGDSALYLCASSYGQNTEAFFGQGTRLTVV.